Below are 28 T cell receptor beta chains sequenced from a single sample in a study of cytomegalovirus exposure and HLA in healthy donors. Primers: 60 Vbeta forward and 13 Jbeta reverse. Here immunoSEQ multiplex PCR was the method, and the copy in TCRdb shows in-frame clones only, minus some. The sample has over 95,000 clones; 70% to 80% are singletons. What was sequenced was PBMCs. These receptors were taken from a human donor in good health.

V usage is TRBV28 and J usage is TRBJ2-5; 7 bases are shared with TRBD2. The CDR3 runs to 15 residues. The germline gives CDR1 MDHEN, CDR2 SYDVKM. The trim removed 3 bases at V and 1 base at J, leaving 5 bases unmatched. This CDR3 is CASSLGSGVQETQYF. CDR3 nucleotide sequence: TGTGCCAGCAGTTTGGGCAGCGGGGTCCAAGAGACCCAGTACTTC.

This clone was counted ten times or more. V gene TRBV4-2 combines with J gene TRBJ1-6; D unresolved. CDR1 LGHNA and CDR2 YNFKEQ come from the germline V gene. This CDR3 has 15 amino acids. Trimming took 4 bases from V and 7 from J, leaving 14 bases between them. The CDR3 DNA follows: TGTGCCAGCAGCCGCAGCGAGGGAGGCAATTCACCCCTCCACTTT. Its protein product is CASSRSEGGNSPLHF.

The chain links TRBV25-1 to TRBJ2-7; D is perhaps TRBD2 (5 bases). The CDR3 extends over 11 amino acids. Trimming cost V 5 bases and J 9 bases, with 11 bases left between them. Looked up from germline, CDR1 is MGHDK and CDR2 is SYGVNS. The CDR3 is CASSPGIGQYF. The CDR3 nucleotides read TGTGCCAGCAGTCCCGGGATCGGGCAGTACTTC.

In DNA form, the CDR3 reads TGTGCCAGCAGCGCCGGTGGCAGGGTAAACGAGCCCCAGCATTTT. It translates to CASSAGGRVNEPQHF. The chain recombines TRBV5-8 with TRBJ1-5, with a possible D match to TRBD1 (5 bases). V was cut by 4 bases and J by 8 bases, with 19 bases left in between. This CDR3 is built from 15 residues. In germline, CDR1 is SGHTS, CDR2 YDEGEE.

CDR3 in amino acids: CASSFNSQETQYF. CDR3 nucleotides: TGTGCCAGCAGCTTTAACTCCCAAGAGACCCAGTACTTC. V usage is TRBV5-4 and J usage is TRBJ2-5; D is uncertain. V was shortened by 2 bases and J by 1 base, with 6 bases between the two germline ends. Germline lookup yields CDR1 SGHNT and CDR2 YYREEE (reference sequence). The CDR3 totals 13 residues.

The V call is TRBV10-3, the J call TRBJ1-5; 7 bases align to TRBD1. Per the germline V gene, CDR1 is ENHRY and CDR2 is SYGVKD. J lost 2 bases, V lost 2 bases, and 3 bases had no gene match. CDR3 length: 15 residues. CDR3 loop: CAISEGDSGNQPQHF. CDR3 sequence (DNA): TGTGCCATCAGTGAGGGGGACAGTGGCAATCAGCCCCAGCATTTT.

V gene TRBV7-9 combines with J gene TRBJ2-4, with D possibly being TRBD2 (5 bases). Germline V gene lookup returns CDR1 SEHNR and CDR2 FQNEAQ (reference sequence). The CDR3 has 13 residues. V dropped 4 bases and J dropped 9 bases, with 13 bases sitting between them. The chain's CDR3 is CASSSQTGSIQYF. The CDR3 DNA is TGTGCCAGCAGCTCCCAGACGGGGAGCATTCAGTACTTC.

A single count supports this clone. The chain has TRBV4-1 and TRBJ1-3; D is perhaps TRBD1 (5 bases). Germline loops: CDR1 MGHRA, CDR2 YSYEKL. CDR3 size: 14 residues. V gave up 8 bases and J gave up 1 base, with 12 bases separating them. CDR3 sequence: CASSRGESGNTIYF. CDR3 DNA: TGCGCCAGCTCACGGGGGGAGTCTGGAAACACCATATATTTT.

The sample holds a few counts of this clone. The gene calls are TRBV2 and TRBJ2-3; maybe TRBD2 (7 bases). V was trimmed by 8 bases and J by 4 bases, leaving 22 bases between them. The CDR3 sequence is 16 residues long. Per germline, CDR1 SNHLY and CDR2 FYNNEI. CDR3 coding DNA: TGTGCCAGCTTAGCCGTTGGGGGGGCCGTTGCAGATACGCAGTATTTT. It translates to CASLAVGGAVADTQYF. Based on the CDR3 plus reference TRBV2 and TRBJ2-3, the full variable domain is EPEVTQTPSHQVTQMGQEVILRCVPISNHLYFYWYRQILGQKVEFLVSFYNNEISEKSEIFDDQFSVERPDGSNFTLKIRSTKLEDSAMYFCASLAVGGAVADTQYFGPGTRLTVL.

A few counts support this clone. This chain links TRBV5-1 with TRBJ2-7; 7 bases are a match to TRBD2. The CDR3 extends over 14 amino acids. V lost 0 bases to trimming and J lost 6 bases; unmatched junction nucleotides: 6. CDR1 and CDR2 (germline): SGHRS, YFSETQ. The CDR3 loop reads CASSLDGGGPEQYF. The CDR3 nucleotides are TGCGCCAGCAGCTTGGATGGGGGGGGTCCCGAGCAGTACTTC.

CDR3 bases: TGTGCCAGCAGCTTACAGGTTCCGCCCCTTAACTATGGCTACACCTTC. This gives the protein CASSLQVPPLNYGYTF. The V gene is TRBV7-9, the J gene TRBJ1-2; D remains ambiguous. Trimming removed 2 bases at V and 1 base at J, with 14 bases between. Germline CDR1 SEHNR, CDR2 FQNEAQ (reference sequence). CDR3 length equals 16 residues.

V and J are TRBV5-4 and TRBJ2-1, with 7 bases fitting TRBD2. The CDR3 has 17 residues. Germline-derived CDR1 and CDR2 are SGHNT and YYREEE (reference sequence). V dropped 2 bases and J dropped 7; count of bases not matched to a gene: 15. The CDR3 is CASSLSQASGVLNEQFF. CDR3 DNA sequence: TGTGCCAGCAGCTTATCCCAAGCGAGCGGGGTTCTTAATGAGCAGTTCTTC.

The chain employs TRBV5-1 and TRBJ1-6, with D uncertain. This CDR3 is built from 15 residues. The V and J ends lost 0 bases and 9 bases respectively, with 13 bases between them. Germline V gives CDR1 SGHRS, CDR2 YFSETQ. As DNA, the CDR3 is TGCGCCAGCAGCTTGGCGCTGGACTCCATTTCACCCCTCCACTTT. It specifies CASSLALDSISPLHF.

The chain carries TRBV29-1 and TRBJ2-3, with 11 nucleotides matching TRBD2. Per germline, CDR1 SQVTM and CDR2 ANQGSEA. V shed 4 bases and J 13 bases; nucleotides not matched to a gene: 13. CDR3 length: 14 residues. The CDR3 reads CSVVIGASGRLEYF. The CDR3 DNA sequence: TGCAGCGTTGTTATTGGGGCTAGCGGGAGGTTAGAGTATTTT.

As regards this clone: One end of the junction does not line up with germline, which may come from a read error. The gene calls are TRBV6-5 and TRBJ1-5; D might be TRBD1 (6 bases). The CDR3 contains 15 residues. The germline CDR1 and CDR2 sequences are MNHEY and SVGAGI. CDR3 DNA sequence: TGTGCCAGCAGTTACTCGGGGGCTAGCAATCGGCCCCAGCATTTT. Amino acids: CASSYSGASNRPQHF.

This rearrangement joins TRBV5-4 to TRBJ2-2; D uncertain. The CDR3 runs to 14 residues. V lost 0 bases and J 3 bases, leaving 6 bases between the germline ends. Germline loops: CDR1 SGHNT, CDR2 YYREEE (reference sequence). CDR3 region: CASSLAPYTGELFF. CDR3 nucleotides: TGTGCCAGCAGCTTGGCCCCGTACACCGGGGAGCTGTTTTTT.

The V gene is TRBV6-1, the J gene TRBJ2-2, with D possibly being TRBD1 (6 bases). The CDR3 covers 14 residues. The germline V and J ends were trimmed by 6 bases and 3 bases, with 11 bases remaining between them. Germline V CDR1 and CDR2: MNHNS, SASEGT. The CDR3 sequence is CASSVQGYTGELFF. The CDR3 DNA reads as TGTGCCAGCAGCGTTCAGGGGTACACCGGGGAGCTGTTTTTT.

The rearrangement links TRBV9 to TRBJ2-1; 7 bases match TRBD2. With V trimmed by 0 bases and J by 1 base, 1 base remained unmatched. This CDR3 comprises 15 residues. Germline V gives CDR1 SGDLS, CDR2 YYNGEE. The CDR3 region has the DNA TGTGCCAGCAGCGTAGGAGCGGGATCCTACAATGAGCAGTTCTTC. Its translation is CASSVGAGSYNEQFF. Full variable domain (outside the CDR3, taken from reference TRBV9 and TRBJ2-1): DSGVTQTPKHLITATGQRVTLRCSPRSGDLSVYWYQQSLDQGLQFLIQYYNGEERAKGNILERFSAQQFPDLHSELNLSSLELGDSALYFCASSVGAGSYNEQFFGPGTRLTVL.

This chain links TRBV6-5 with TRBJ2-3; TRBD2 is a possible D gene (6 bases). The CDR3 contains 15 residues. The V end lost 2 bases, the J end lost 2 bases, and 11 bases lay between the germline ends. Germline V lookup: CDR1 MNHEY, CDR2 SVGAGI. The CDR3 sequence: CASSYRRENTDTQYF. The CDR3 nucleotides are TGTGCCAGCAGTTACAGGCGGGAAAACACAGATACGCAGTATTTT.

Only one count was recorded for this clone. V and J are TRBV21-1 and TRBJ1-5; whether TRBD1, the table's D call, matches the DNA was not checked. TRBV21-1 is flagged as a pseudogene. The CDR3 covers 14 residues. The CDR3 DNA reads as TGTGCCAGCAGCAAAGCAGGGGGCAATCAGCCCCAGCATTTT. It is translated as CASSKAGGNQPQHF.

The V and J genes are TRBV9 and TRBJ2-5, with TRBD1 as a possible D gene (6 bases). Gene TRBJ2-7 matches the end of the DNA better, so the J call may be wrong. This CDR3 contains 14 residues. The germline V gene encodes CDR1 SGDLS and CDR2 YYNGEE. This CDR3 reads CASSGRDISYEQYF. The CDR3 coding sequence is TGTGCCAGCAGCGGCCGGGACATATCCTACGAGCAGTACTTC.

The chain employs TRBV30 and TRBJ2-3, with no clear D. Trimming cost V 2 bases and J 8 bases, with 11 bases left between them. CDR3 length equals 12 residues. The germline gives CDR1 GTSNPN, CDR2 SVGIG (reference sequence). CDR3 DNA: TGTGCCTGGAGTCCGACTTTGGGTACGCAGTATTTT. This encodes CAWSPTLGTQYF.

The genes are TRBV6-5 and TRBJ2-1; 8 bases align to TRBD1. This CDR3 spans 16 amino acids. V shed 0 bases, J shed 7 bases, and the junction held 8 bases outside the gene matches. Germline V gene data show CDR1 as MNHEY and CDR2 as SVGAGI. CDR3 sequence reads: CASSYSLDRAANEQFF. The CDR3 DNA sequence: TGTGCCAGCAGTTACTCCCTGGACAGGGCAGCTAATGAGCAGTTCTTC.

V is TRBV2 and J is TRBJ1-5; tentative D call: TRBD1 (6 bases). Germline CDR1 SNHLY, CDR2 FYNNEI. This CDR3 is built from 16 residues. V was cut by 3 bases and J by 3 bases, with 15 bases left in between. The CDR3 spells CASSDGARGVNQPQHF. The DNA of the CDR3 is TGTGCCAGCAGTGATGGTGCCAGGGGAGTCAATCAGCCCCAGCATTTT. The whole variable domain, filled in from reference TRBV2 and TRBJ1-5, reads EPEVTQTPSHQVTQMGQEVILRCVPISNHLYFYWYRQILGQKVEFLVSFYNNEISEKSEIFDDQFSVERPDGSNFTLKIRSTKLEDSAMYFCASSDGARGVNQPQHFGDGTRLSIL.

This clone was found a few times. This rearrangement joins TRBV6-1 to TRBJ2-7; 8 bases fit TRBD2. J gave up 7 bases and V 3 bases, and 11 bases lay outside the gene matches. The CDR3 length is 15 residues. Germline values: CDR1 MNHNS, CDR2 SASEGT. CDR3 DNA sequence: TGTGCCAGCAGTGATAGGAGGACTAGCTCGCAAGAGCAGTACTTC. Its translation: CASSDRRTSSQEQYF.

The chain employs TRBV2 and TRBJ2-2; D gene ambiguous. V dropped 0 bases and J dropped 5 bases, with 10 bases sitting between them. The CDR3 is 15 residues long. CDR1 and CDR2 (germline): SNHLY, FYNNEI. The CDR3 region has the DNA TGTGCCAGCAGTGAAGCGTCGAGTAGAACCGGGGAGCTGTTTTTT. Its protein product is CASSEASSRTGELFF.

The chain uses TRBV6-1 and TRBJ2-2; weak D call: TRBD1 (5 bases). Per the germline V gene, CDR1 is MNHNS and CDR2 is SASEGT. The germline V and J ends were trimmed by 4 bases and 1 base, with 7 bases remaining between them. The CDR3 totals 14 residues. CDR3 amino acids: CASSVQGNTGELFF. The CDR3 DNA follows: TGTGCCAGCAGTGTCCAGGGGAACACCGGGGAGCTGTTTTTT.

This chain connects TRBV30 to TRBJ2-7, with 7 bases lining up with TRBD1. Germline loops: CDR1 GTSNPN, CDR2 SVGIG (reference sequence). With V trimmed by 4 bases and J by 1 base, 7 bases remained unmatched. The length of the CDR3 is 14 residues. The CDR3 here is CAWKGQARSYEQYF. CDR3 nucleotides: TGTGCCTGGAAAGGACAGGCTCGATCCTACGAGCAGTACTTC.